This entry lists 5 T cell receptor beta chains sequenced from one sample in a study of cytomegalovirus exposure and HLA in healthy donors. PCR employed 60 Vbeta and 13 Jbeta primers. The protocol was immunoSEQ multiplex PCR, while the TCRdb copy is restricted to in-frame clones and leaves out a portion. The sample lists more than 95,000 clones; over 60% were seen once. Sequenced sample: PBMCs. The receptors were sampled from a man in his sixties in good health and CMV-seropositive.

CDR3 sequence (DNA): TGTGCCAGCATGAACCTCAGGGGTAATGAGCAGTACTTC. This translates into CASMNLRGNEQYF. The V call is TRBV28, the J call TRBJ2-7, with D possibly TRBD1 on 6 matching bases. V was clipped by 7 bases and J by 7 bases, with 17 bases between them. CDR1 is MDHEN, CDR2 SYDVKM, per germline. The CDR3 spans 13 residues.

This chain connects TRBV5-5 to TRBJ2-2, with 8 bases identical to TRBD1. There are 15 residues in the CDR3. Germline V gives CDR1 SGHKS, CDR2 YYEKEE (reference sequence). Germline trimming cut 4 bases from V and 3 bases from J; bases unmatched to any gene: 5. CDR3 DNA sequence: TGTGCCAGCAGCACCGGACAGGGTCACACCGGGGAGCTGTTTTTT. Translating gives CASSTGQGHTGELFF.

This clone was observed once. The chain combines TRBV2 with TRBJ2-7; TRBD1 might be the D (5 bases). CDR1 SNHLY and CDR2 FYNNEI come from the germline V gene. CDR3 length: 14 amino acids. V was shortened by 9 bases and J by 0 bases, with 15 bases between the two germline ends. CDR3 loop: CASRLTASSYEQYF. The CDR3 DNA is TGTGCCAGTCGACTGACAGCAAGCTCCTACGAGCAGTACTTC.

As concerns this clone: This specimen includes other DNA sequences encoding the same CDR3. The chain combines TRBV25-1 with TRBJ2-3; D is possibly TRBD1 (6 bases). V gave up 8 bases and J gave up 3 bases, with 15 bases separating them. The CDR3 loop spans 14 amino acids. CDR1 MGHDK and CDR2 SYGVNS come from the germline V gene. The CDR3 DNA follows: TGTGCCAGCCAACGGACAGACGGGACAGATACGCAGTATTTT. Translated, it gives CASQRTDGTDTQYF.

The chain is built from TRBV5-1 and TRBJ1-4; TRBD1 is a possible D gene (5 bases). Germline V gene sequence: CDR1 SGHRS, CDR2 YFSETQ. The V end lost 3 bases, the J end lost 6 bases, and 21 bases lay between the germline ends. This CDR3 has 17 residues. The CDR3 reads CASSWGDGVGSYEKLFF. The CDR3 DNA follows: TGCGCCAGCAGCTGGGGGGATGGGGTTGGATCTTATGAAAAACTGTTTTTT.